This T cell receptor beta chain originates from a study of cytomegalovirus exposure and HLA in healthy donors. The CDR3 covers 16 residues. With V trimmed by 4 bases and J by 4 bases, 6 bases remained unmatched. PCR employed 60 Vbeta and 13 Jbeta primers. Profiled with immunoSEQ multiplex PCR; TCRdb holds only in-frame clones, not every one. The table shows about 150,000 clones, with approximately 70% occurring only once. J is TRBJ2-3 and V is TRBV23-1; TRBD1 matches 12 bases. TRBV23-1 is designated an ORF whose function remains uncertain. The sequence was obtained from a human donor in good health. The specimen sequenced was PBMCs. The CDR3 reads CASSPYWDRGPDTQYF. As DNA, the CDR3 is TGCGCCAGCAGTCCATATTGGGACAGGGGGCCAGATACGCAGTATTTT.